A selection of T cell receptor beta chains follows, all from one sample in a study of T cell repertoires in cytomegalovirus infection. TCRdb re-analysed the reads in MiXCR, keeping a single row per CDR3 protein. The repertoire has approximately 250,000 distinct CDR3 sequences, roughly 23% of them found once; the top ten carry 18%. Sequencing was performed on CD8+ T cells from PBMCs. These receptors came from a human donor in good health (CMV status not recorded). Some clones in this sample may be carry-over from other donors' samples. CDR3s include the opening cysteine and the closing phenylalanine or tryptophan.

J | V | CDR3
TRBJ2-7 | TRBV28 | CASTLWGEQYF
TRBJ2-3 | TRBV7-2 | CASSSVTSFTDTQYF
TRBJ2-7 | TRBV20-1 | CSARSRDRSSYEQYF
TRBJ1-2 | TRBV7-8 | CASSLGRLAYGYTF
TRBJ2-3 | TRBV29-1 | CSAFTLAGESDTQYF
TRBJ2-3 | TRBV6-4 | CATSEDTSTDTQYF
TRBJ2-7 | TRBV12-3/TRBV12-4 | CASSFGTFTYEQYF
TRBJ1-1 | TRBV28 | CASSRDTLNTEAFF
TRBJ1-5 | TRBV11-3 | CASSRTGGQDSNQPQHF
TRBJ1-1 | TRBV28 | CASSYRGGNTEAFF
TRBJ2-3 | TRBV28 | CASSPTSGGITQYF
TRBJ2-1 | TRBV7-2 | CASSLVSGGIIYNEQFF
TRBJ1-1 | TRBV10-2 | CASSELLNTEAFF
TRBJ2-3 | TRBV4-2 | CASSQELRTDTQYF
TRBJ1-1 | TRBV20-1 | CSPQSNTEAFF
TRBJ2-2 | TRBV7-8 | CASSLLGTSGGPHTGELFF
TRBJ1-1 | TRBV27 | CASSFQGMNTEAFF
TRBJ1-1 | TRBV5-6 | CASSPETGTNTEAFF
TRBJ2-1 | TRBV3-1 | CASSQVFRFFVGGMSSYNEQFF
TRBJ1-1 | TRBV20-1 | CSARVPDRIGTEAFF
TRBJ2-7 | TRBV7-9 | CASSFYLDGLGEQYF
TRBJ2-1 | TRBV19 | CASSIGGGAANEQFF
TRBJ1-2 | TRBV2 | CASSEPSNYGYTF
TRBJ2-7 | TRBV7-9 | CASSLGTSGGYEQYF
TRBJ1-3 | TRBV28 | CASTLTGDSGNTIYF
TRBJ2-1 | TRBV12-3/TRBV12-4 | CASSFTSSNEQFF
TRBJ2-3 | TRBV3-1 | CASSHTVAPTDTQYF
TRBJ2-7 | TRBV29-1 | CSVEAANTEQYF
TRBJ2-5 | TRBV7-6 | CASSFSVGVQETQYF
TRBJ2-1 | TRBV12-3/TRBV12-4 | CASSFLENEQFF
TRBJ2-1 | TRBV7-8 | CASSLVGRSSYNEQFF
TRBJ2-7 | TRBV28 | CASSTRGLYEQYF
TRBJ2-2 | TRBV28 | CASVDRDSLAGAGELFF
TRBJ2-7 | TRBV11-2 | CASSSLAVVEVEQYF
TRBJ1-6 | TRBV20-1 | CSARAEKGIDHSPLHF
TRBJ1-1 | TRBV5-4 | CASSLKGSTEAFF
TRBJ1-1 | TRBV29-1 | CSVAKGGTGMNTEAFF
TRBJ2-1 | TRBV2 | CASSIRPSTTTNEQFF
TRBJ2-7 | TRBV7-9 | CASSRGREQYF
TRBJ1-1 | TRBV29-1 | CSLLVPGGMNTEAFF
TRBJ1-2 | TRBV12-3/TRBV12-4 | CASSPLRERNSGYTF
TRBJ1-1 | TRBV12-3/TRBV12-4 | CASSLGVAGNTEAFF
TRBJ2-5 | TRBV14 | CASSSRRALQETQYF
TRBJ2-7 | TRBV28 | CASSLSWDSYEQYF
TRBJ2-7 | TRBV29-1 | CSVVGRDEQYF
TRBJ1-1 | TRBV7-9 | CASSPWPEAFF
TRBJ2-2 | TRBV12-3/TRBV12-4 | CASSLRPGSTGELFF
TRBJ2-7 | TRBV28 | CASSLYRGGHGEQYF
TRBJ2-7 | TRBV28 | CASSLPAGVYEQYF
TRBJ1-1 | TRBV14 | CASSQDLRMNTEAFF